This T cell receptor (beta chain) was obtained from a study of vaccination effects on CD4 cells after COVID-19 (dated by TCRdb to 2022 to 2024). In the study overall: Post-vaccine samples across the study were collected a median of 72 days after the second dose, with a range of 14 to 241. Cultures from other donors in the study were sequenced using the Oncomine TCR Beta short-read assay on an Illumina iSeq 100. A total of around eleven COVID-19 convalescent patients and several SARS-CoV-2-naive healthy vaccine recipients were included in the full study. SARS-CoV-2 spike-specific CD4+ TCR repertoires were compared before and after mRNA vaccination in COVID-19 convalescent patients and in infection-naive vaccine recipients.

The germline V gene yields SNHLY for CDR1 and FYNNEI for CDR2. There are 12 amino acids in the CDR3, from cysteine to phenylalanine inclusive. Only the CDR3 region is kept as DNA, spanning 36 bases read in frame from base 1. V gives up 7 bases and J gives up 5 bases, and the segment between their germline ends measures 11 bases. The ViraFEST assay stimulated PBMC with viral peptide pools and then used TCR sequencing to identify antigen-specific CD4+ T cell clonotypes by expansion. After around 10 days of culture, CD4+ T cells were isolated with the EasySep CD4+ T cell isolation kit. Participants received two doses of either the BNT162b2 or the mRNA-1273 mRNA SARS-CoV-2 vaccine. Healthy vaccine recipients had no prior SARS-CoV-2 infection, confirmed by negative nucleocapsid antibodies before and after vaccination. About 2.2 million PBMC per well were cultured in IMDM with around 5% human AB serum, 10 IU/ml IL-2 and gentamicin, plus 10 ug/ml peptides. Half of the culture medium was replaced with fresh IL-2-containing medium on days 3 and 7. Unless noted otherwise, every peptide stimulation condition was grown in triplicate wells. Using Ficoll-Paque Plus gradient centrifugation, PBMC were separated from whole blood and then either used fresh or cryopreserved at -140C. The overlapping peptide pools covered the spike proteins of SARS-CoV-2 and of the common cold coronaviruses HCoV-NL63, HCoV-OC43 and HCoV-229E. The QIAamp micro DNA kit was used to extract genomic DNA from the cultured CD4+ T cells.

Notes on this clone: Its antigen is still unknown. The record has no base qualities; no much larger clone is one base away.

The investigation overall reported the following: At late post-vaccination timepoints, both infection-induced and vaccine-induced clones showed marked clonal contraction, consistent with waning T cell responses. Among healthy vaccine recipients, nearly all vaccine-induced clones were SARS-CoV-2 mono-reactive, and only 1 of 255 was cross-reactive with common cold coronaviruses. The study was limited by a small number of convalescent patients and lacked early post-infection timepoints.

Library preparation employed the immunoSEQ multiplex PCR assay. DNA from the cultured and isolated CD4+ T cells underwent TCR beta CDR3 sequencing. As for how the authors treated the data: Non-productive TCR sequences were removed, reads were trimmed to the CDR3 region, and CDR3s of at least 7 amino acids were retained. Antigen-specific clonotypes were identified with the MANAFEST web app by comparing expansion in peptide wells against reference cultures. Positive clones required FDR<0.05 expansion versus reference and all other wells, odds ratio above 5, and frequency above 0.1% in two replicate wells. A clonotype was defined as cross-reactive if the clonotype was significantly expanded both in SARS-CoV-2 spike wells and in at least one common cold coronavirus spike condition. Using the stringdist R package, CDR3 similarity was measured by Levenshtein distance, and unrooted trees were constructed with ape in R 3.6.1. Drawn from immuneACCESS, this table holds only the in-frame rearrangements with V and J called that TCRdb kept. Clones are partly lost; checked studies trace under half to an unresolved V gene and leave the rest unexplained. The DNA was the basis for D and trimming; V, J and clone size are from that table. This sample holds 35,000 to 40,000 clones; 82% were observed only once. Of the sample, around 2% falls within the top ten clones.

The rearranged segments are TRBV2 and TRBJ2-5; TRBD1 might be the D gene, on 6 matching bases. Source: CD4+ T cells from PBMCs cultured with HCoV-NL63 spike peptides, taken after COVID-19 vaccination. Interpreted using the paper, the cell subset or site label stands for: HCoV-NL63 spike overlapping peptide pool stimulation. This receptor was obtained from a human donor who received a COVID-19 vaccine. Some clones in this sample may be carry-over from other donors' samples. The CDR3 region has the sequence CASTITGETQYF. The DNA sequence is given as TGTGCCAGCACCATCACAGGGGAGACCCAGTACTTC. The full variable domain, completed from the reference TRBV2 and TRBJ2-5 proteins outside the CDR3, reads EPEVTQTPSHQVTQMGQEVILRCVPISNHLYFYWYRQILGQKVEFLVSFYNNEISEKSEIFDDQFSVERPDGSNFTLKIRSTKLEDSAMYFCASTITGETQYFGPGTRLLVL.